The rows below give T cell receptor beta chains drawn from one sample of a study of T cell repertoires in cytomegalovirus infection. From the reads, TCRdb called clonotypes with MiXCR, one entry per CDR3 protein. The table records about 680,000 distinct CDR3 sequences, 20% to 25% of them present only once. The sample was CD8+ T cells from PBMCs. These TCRs come from a human donor in good health (CMV status not recorded). Some clones in this sample may be carry-over from other donors' samples. The CDR3 runs from the conserved cysteine through the conserved F or W. The D gene is left open where the match is weak. The size field is filled for only some rows; it gives once, few, many or a size class.

j_call: TRBJ2-1
cdr3_length: 13
clone_size: NA
d_call: NA
v_call: TRBV7-6
cdr3_aa: CASSLPGVNEQFF
cdr3_nt: TGTGCCAGCAGCTTACCAGGGGTCAATGAGCAGTTCTTC

j_call: TRBJ2-5
cdr3_length: 13
clone_size: NA
d_call: NA
v_call: TRBV20-1
cdr3_aa: CSARNRVVETQYF
cdr3_nt: TGCAGTGCTAGAAACAGGGTAGTGGAGACCCAGTACTTC

j_call: TRBJ2-5
cdr3_length: 13
clone_size: many
d_call: NA
v_call: TRBV7-6
cdr3_aa: CASSPGRGETQYF
cdr3_nt: TGTGCCAGCAGCCCGGGGCGGGGAGAGACCCAGTACTTC

j_call: TRBJ1-2
cdr3_length: 15
clone_size: NA
d_call: NA
v_call: TRBV27
cdr3_aa: CASSAGAGTYYGYTF
cdr3_nt: TGTGCCAGCAGCGCGGGGGCAGGGACCTACTATGGCTACACCTTC

j_call: TRBJ2-2
cdr3_length: 16
clone_size: NA
d_call: TRBD1
v_call: TRBV28
cdr3_aa: CASSPPGTGVSGELFF
cdr3_nt: TGTGCCAGCAGTCCCCCCGGGACAGGGGTCTCCGGGGAGCTGTTTTTT

j_call: TRBJ1-1
cdr3_length: 15
clone_size: many
d_call: TRBD1
v_call: TRBV7-9
cdr3_aa: CASSSNRGINTEAFF
cdr3_nt: TGTGCCAGCAGCTCCAACAGGGGTATAAACACTGAAGCTTTCTTT

j_call: TRBJ1-2
cdr3_length: 15
clone_size: NA
d_call: TRBD1
v_call: TRBV7-6
cdr3_aa: CAGSPRGAASSGYTF
cdr3_nt: TGTGCCGGCAGCCCCAGGGGGGCCGCGTCTAGTGGCTACACCTTC

j_call: TRBJ2-7
cdr3_length: 12
clone_size: few
d_call: NA
v_call: TRBV6-2/TRBV6-3
cdr3_aa: CASTIPGYEQYF
cdr3_nt: TGTGCCAGCACGATTCCAGGCTACGAGCAGTACTTC

j_call: TRBJ2-1
cdr3_length: 12
clone_size: NA
d_call: NA
v_call: TRBV9
cdr3_aa: CASSAFRGEQFF
cdr3_nt: TGTGCCAGCAGCGCTTTTCGGGGTGAGCAGTTCTTC

j_call: TRBJ2-5
cdr3_length: 16
clone_size: few
d_call: TRBD2
v_call: TRBV6-5
cdr3_aa: CASSYWGGGYQETQYF
cdr3_nt: TGTGCCAGCAGTTACTGGGGCGGGGGGTACCAAGAGACCCAGTACTTC

j_call: TRBJ2-5
cdr3_length: 14
clone_size: NA
d_call: TRBD2
v_call: TRBV19
cdr3_aa: CASSTGLALETQYF
cdr3_nt: TGTGCCAGTAGTACCGGACTAGCGCTAGAGACCCAGTACTTC

j_call: TRBJ1-5
cdr3_length: 16
clone_size: NA
d_call: NA
v_call: TRBV12-3/TRBV12-4
cdr3_aa: CASSPLGPYSNQPQHF
cdr3_nt: TGTGCCAGCAGTCCATTGGGCCCTTATAGCAATCAGCCCCAGCATTTT

j_call: TRBJ2-1
cdr3_length: 12
clone_size: few
d_call: NA
v_call: TRBV27
cdr3_aa: CAVGTPRNEQFF
cdr3_nt: TGTGCCGTGGGGACGCCAAGGAATGAGCAGTTCTTC

j_call: TRBJ2-5
cdr3_length: 14
clone_size: many
d_call: NA
v_call: TRBV7-8
cdr3_aa: CASSLDGNQETQYF
cdr3_nt: TGTGCCAGCAGCTTAGACGGGAACCAAGAGACCCAGTACTTC

j_call: TRBJ1-5
cdr3_length: 15
clone_size: few
d_call: NA
v_call: TRBV28
cdr3_aa: CASSLWSGSNQPQHF
cdr3_nt: TGTGCCAGCAGTTTATGGTCAGGGTCGAATCAGCCCCAGCATTTT

j_call: TRBJ2-1
cdr3_length: 15
clone_size: NA
d_call: TRBD1
v_call: TRBV7-6
cdr3_aa: CASSAAGTGYNEQFF
cdr3_nt: TGTGCCAGCAGCGCAGCCGGGACAGGGTACAATGAGCAGTTCTTC

j_call: TRBJ2-7
cdr3_length: 14
clone_size: few
d_call: NA
v_call: TRBV2
cdr3_aa: CASSTPGHLGEQYF
cdr3_nt: TGTGCCAGCAGTACCCCCGGACACTTGGGCGAGCAGTACTTC

j_call: TRBJ2-3
cdr3_length: 14
clone_size: many
d_call: NA
v_call: TRBV28
cdr3_aa: CASGPQTGTDTQYF
cdr3_nt: TGTGCCAGCGGCCCCCAAACAGGGACAGATACGCAGTATTTT

j_call: TRBJ1-2
cdr3_length: 14
clone_size: few
d_call: TRBD1
v_call: TRBV7-9
cdr3_aa: CASSLGTGWDGYTF
cdr3_nt: TGTGCCAGCAGCTTAGGGACAGGGTGGGATGGCTACACCTTC

j_call: TRBJ2-7
cdr3_length: 13
clone_size: few
d_call: TRBD2
v_call: TRBV14
cdr3_aa: CASSHGGGYEQYF
cdr3_nt: TGTGCCAGCAGCCACGGGGGGGGGTACGAGCAGTACTTC

j_call: TRBJ1-5
cdr3_length: 15
clone_size: NA
d_call: NA
v_call: TRBV28
cdr3_aa: CASSFQQVYNQPQHF
cdr3_nt: TGTGCCAGCAGTTTCCAACAGGTCTACAATCAGCCCCAGCATTTT

j_call: TRBJ1-1
cdr3_length: 14
clone_size: many
d_call: NA
v_call: TRBV7-2
cdr3_aa: CASSSIQVNTEAFF
cdr3_nt: TGTGCCAGCAGCTCCATACAGGTAAACACTGAAGCTTTCTTT

j_call: TRBJ1-2
cdr3_length: 14
clone_size: few
d_call: NA
v_call: TRBV20-1
cdr3_aa: CSAPPGGPIYGYTF
cdr3_nt: TGCAGTGCTCCTCCGGGGGGCCCGATCTATGGCTACACCTTC

j_call: TRBJ2-1
cdr3_length: 19
clone_size: NA
d_call: NA
v_call: TRBV7-9
cdr3_aa: CASSLLPYSTESSYNEQFF
cdr3_nt: TGTGCCAGCAGCTTATTGCCCTACTCGACGGAGAGCTCCTACAATGAGCAGTTCTTC